Shown below are 31 T cell receptor beta chains from a single sample sequenced in a study of OX40 agonist ivuxolimab in advanced cancers. Assay used: immunoSEQ multiplex PCR; TCRdb lists only in-frame clones, some missing. There are about 29,000 clones in the sample; approximately 90% occur only once, and about 9.4% lies in the top ten. Sequencing was performed on CD4+ or CD8+ T cells sorted from blood, taken in a trial of the OX40 agonist ivuxolimab. The receptor set was obtained from an adult with an advanced solid tumor such as melanoma, head and neck, liver or kidney cancer.

The chain recombines TRBV28 with TRBJ1-5, with TRBD1 as a possible D gene (5 bases). The V and J ends lost 3 bases and 4 bases respectively, with 13 bases between them. Germline loops: CDR1 MDHEN, CDR2 SYDVKM. This CDR3 has 15 residues. CDR3: CASSFPTEGNQPQHF. CDR3 DNA: TGTGCCAGCAGTTTTCCCACCGAGGGGAATCAGCCCCAGCATTTT.

This clone was detected once. The chain couples TRBV5-1 to TRBJ2-7; D remains unclear. The V gene lost 2 bases and the J gene lost 3 bases, with 9 bases spanning the gap. The CDR3 is 13 residues long. Germline loops: CDR1 SGHRS, CDR2 YFSETQ. For the CDR3, the DNA is TGCGCCAGCAGCTTTGCAGGCCTCTACGAGCAGTACTTC. Its protein is CASSFAGLYEQYF. Variable domain in full (rest from reference TRBV5-1 and TRBJ2-7): KAGVTQTPRYLIKTRGQQVTLSCSPISGHRSVSWYQQTPGQGLQFLFEYFSETQRNKGNFPGRFSGRQFSNSRSEMNVSTLELGDSALYLCASSFAGLYEQYFGPGTRLTVT.

The rearrangement joins TRBV11-2 to TRBJ2-7, with TRBD2 matching 8 bases. Trimming took 11 bases from V and 3 from J; bases not matched to a gene: 9. CDR1 is SGHAT and CDR2 is FQNNGV in the germline V gene. The CDR3 totals 13 residues. The CDR3 loop reads CACRAGGHYEQYF. The CDR3 bases are TGTGCCTGCCGGGCGGGGGGCCACTACGAGCAGTACTTC.

The CDR3 DNA follows: TGTGCCAGCAGCTTAGTGGAACAGGAAAAATACTACGAGCAGTACTTC. Protein: CASSLVEQEKYYEQYF. The rearrangement joins TRBV11-1 to TRBJ2-7, with D perhaps matching TRBD1 (5 bases). This CDR3 spans 16 amino acids. The V gene's germline CDR1 is SGHAT and CDR2 FQDESV (reference sequence). Trimming took off 1 base at V and 3 bases at J, with 16 bases between the two ends.

This clone turned up a few times. The genes are TRBV5-4 and TRBJ1-1; D is ambiguous. CDR1 is SGHNT, CDR2 YYREEE, per germline (reference sequence). This CDR3 is built from 13 residues. V shed 0 bases and J shed 3 bases, with 6 bases lying between them. The CDR3 region is CASSLGTDTEAFF. For the CDR3, the DNA is TGTGCCAGCAGCTTGGGGACGGACACTGAAGCTTTCTTT.

V usage is TRBV7-9 and J usage is TRBJ1-2; unclear D gene. From germline, CDR1 is SEHNR and CDR2 FQNEAQ (reference sequence). V was clipped by 5 bases and J by 8 bases, with 24 bases between them. The CDR3 has 16 residues. In DNA form, the CDR3 reads TGTGCCAGCAGCCGACCCCTTGGGCACAGAGTCGACGGCTACACCTTC. The encoded protein is CASSRPLGHRVDGYTF.

This clone was counted a single time. The chain couples TRBV14 to TRBJ1-1, with 8 nucleotides matching TRBD1. Trimming cost V 2 bases and J 4 bases; bases outside gene matches: 3. The germline V gene has CDR1 SGHDN and CDR2 FVKESK. The CDR3 extends over 14 amino acids. CDR3 coding DNA: TGTGCCAGCAGCCAATTTCAGGGGGCCACTGAAGCTTTCTTT. It specifies CASSQFQGATEAFF.

The J gene is TRBJ2-5, the V gene TRBV13, with TRBD2 matching over 10 bases. The CDR3 spans 15 residues. V lost 0 bases, J lost 5 bases, and 3 bases stayed unmatched. In germline, CDR1 is PRHDT, CDR2 FYEKMQ (reference sequence). CDR3 amino acids: CASSLGSGGAETQYF. Written as DNA, the CDR3 is TGTGCCAGCAGCTTAGGGAGCGGGGGGGCGGAGACCCAGTACTTC.

The chain is built from TRBV11-2 and TRBJ1-2; 8 bases align to TRBD1. Germline V gene lookup returns CDR1 SGHAT and CDR2 FQNNGV. The V segment lost 5 bases and the J segment 5 bases; nucleotides outside the gene matches: 10. The CDR3 is 15 amino acids. CDR3 in amino acids: CASSAMSGGAYGYTF. CDR3 bases: TGTGCCAGCAGCGCCATGTCAGGGGGCGCTTATGGCTACACCTTC. The entire variable domain, with the rest obtained from reference TRBV11-2 and TRBJ1-2, is as follows: EAGVAQSPRYKIIEKRQSVAFWCNPISGHATLYWYQQILGQGPKLLIQFQNNGVVDDSQLPKDRFSAERLKGVDSTLKIQPAKLEDSAVYLCASSAMSGGAYGYTFGSGTRLTVV.

This clone was recorded only once. The chain has TRBV28 and TRBJ2-1; D is ambiguous. Per germline, CDR1 MDHEN and CDR2 SYDVKM. Trimming stripped 3 bases from V and 4 bases from J, with 22 bases between. The CDR3 has 18 amino acids. This chain's CDR3 is CASSFPRASPSFYNEQFF. CDR3 sequence (DNA): TGTGCCAGCAGTTTCCCACGGGCATCCCCTTCCTTTTACAATGAGCAGTTCTTC.

The chain's CDR3 is CASSDVVAGGSYNEQFF. CDR3 nucleotides: TGTGCCAGCAGTGATGTGGTAGCGGGGGGCTCCTACAATGAGCAGTTCTTC. The chain is built from TRBV6-1 and TRBJ2-1, with 10 bases fitting TRBD2. From germline, CDR1 is MNHNS and CDR2 SASEGT. Trimming at V came to 3 bases and at J to 0 bases, leaving 5 bases not matched to a gene. The length of the CDR3 is 17 residues.

The rearrangement joins TRBV6-6 to TRBJ1-3; D is uncertain. V was trimmed by 0 bases and J by 3 bases, leaving 12 bases between them. CDR3 size: 16 residues. In germline, CDR1 is MNHNY, CDR2 SVGAGI (reference sequence). The DNA of the CDR3 is TGTGCCAGCAGTTACTCGACCCCGACCGATGGAAACACCATATATTTT. Its translation: CASSYSTPTDGNTIYF.

The chain uses TRBV19 and TRBJ2-3; tentative D call: TRBD2 (6 bases). In germline, CDR1 is LNHDA, CDR2 SQIVND (reference sequence). Between the trimmed V and J ends, which lost 6 bases and 0 bases, there was a span of 10 bases. The CDR3 loop spans 14 amino acids. The CDR3 loop reads CASRGLPSTDTQYF. As DNA, the CDR3 is TGTGCCAGTAGGGGACTGCCAAGCACAGATACGCAGTATTTT.

This clone was detected only once. This chain uses TRBV19 with TRBJ2-7, with D hard to call. Germline V gives CDR1 LNHDA, CDR2 SQIVND (reference sequence). The V end was cut by 10 bases, the J end by 5 bases, with 15 bases between. The CDR3 covers 12 residues. Written as DNA, the CDR3 is TGTGCCACAAGGGAAGGGTTCAACGAGCAGTACTTC. Protein product: CATREGFNEQYF. The full variable domain, with the rest looked up from reference TRBV19 and TRBJ2-7, is DGGITQSPKYLFRKEGQNVTLSCEQNLNHDAMYWYRQDPGQGLRLIYYSQIVNDFQKGDIAEGYSVSREKKESFPLTVTSAQKNPTAFYLCATREGFNEQYFGPGTRLTVT.

The chain uses TRBV2 and TRBJ1-1; TRBD1 matches 7 bases. V lost 2 bases, J lost 4 bases, and 7 bases stayed unmatched. In germline, CDR1 is SNHLY, CDR2 FYNNEI. This CDR3 region has 15 residues. In nucleotides, the CDR3 is TGTGCCAGCAGTGAAAAGGGACAGAGAGGCACTGAAGCTTTCTTT. Amino acids: CASSEKGQRGTEAFF.

This chain connects TRBV6-6 to TRBJ2-6, with D perhaps assigned TRBD1 or TRBD2 (6 bases each). CDR3 size: 15 residues. Germline V gene sequence: CDR1 MNHNY, CDR2 SVGAGI (reference sequence). With 4 bases removed from V and 4 bases from J, the gap between germline ends came to 11 bases. The CDR3 loop reads CASSSRGRGANVLTF. The CDR3 DNA reads as TGTGCCAGCAGTTCGAGGGGGAGGGGGGCCAACGTCCTGACTTTC.

The V and J genes are TRBV7-8 and TRBJ2-7; D is unresolved. The germline V and J ends were trimmed by 1 base and 2 bases, with 3 bases remaining between them. The length of the CDR3 is 12 residues. The germline CDR1 and CDR2 sequences are SGHVS and FQNEAQ. CDR3 protein: CASSLEAYEQYF. The CDR3 region has the DNA TGTGCCAGCAGCTTAGAGGCCTACGAGCAGTACTTC.

The rearrangement joins TRBV21-1 to TRBJ2-1; the D segment call TRBD1 is taken from the table without a DNA check. TRBV21-1 is a documented pseudogene. The CDR3 is made up of 17 amino acids. DNA for the CDR3: TGTGCCAGCAGCAAGTTGGGGGACAGTGGCCCCTACGATGAGCAGTTCTTC. Translation gives CASSKLGDSGPYDEQFF.

The rearrangement links TRBV19 to TRBJ2-1; unclear D gene. The germline V and J ends were trimmed by 6 bases and 9 bases, with 12 bases remaining between them. The germline gives CDR1 LNHDA, CDR2 SQIVND (reference sequence). This CDR3 region has 12 residues. CDR3 nucleotide sequence: TGTGCCAGTAGCCCGGCCGCCAGTGAGCAGTTCTTC. Its protein product is CASSPAASEQFF.

This clone came up once. This chain joins TRBV7-9 and TRBJ1-2, with D unresolved. Germline V gene data show CDR1 as SEHNR and CDR2 as FQNEAQ (reference sequence). V lost 4 bases and J lost 4, with 10 bases in between. The CDR3 totals 13 residues. The CDR3 region is CASSSDVFYGYTF. The CDR3 DNA reads as TGTGCCAGCAGCTCGGACGTCTTCTATGGCTACACCTTC.

The chain uses TRBV5-8 and TRBJ2-5; D call uncertain. V was trimmed by 4 bases and J by 1 base, leaving 17 bases between them. Germline assignment: CDR1 SGHTS and CDR2 YDEGEE. This CDR3 has 16 amino acids. CDR3 sequence: CASSPRRSWGQETQYF. CDR3 coding DNA: TGTGCCAGCAGCCCGCGACGCTCTTGGGGCCAAGAGACCCAGTACTTC.

The chain combines TRBV9 with TRBJ2-1; D is undetermined. The CDR3 extends over 15 amino acids. Trimming removed 0 bases from V and 10 bases from J, with 17 bases in between. The germline V gene has CDR1 SGDLS and CDR2 YYNGEE. Here the CDR3 reads CASSVAPGLMGEQFF. The DNA for the CDR3 is TGTGCCAGCAGCGTAGCTCCGGGCCTCATGGGGGAGCAGTTCTTC.

V gene TRBV11-2 combines with J gene TRBJ2-1; a possible D gene is TRBD1 (5 bases). This CDR3 has 13 amino acids. Germline CDR1 SGHAT, CDR2 FQNNGV. With 10 bases removed from V and 0 bases from J, the gap between germline ends came to 10 bases. CDR3 loop: CANWGGSYNEQFF. CDR3 nucleotide sequence: TGTGCCAACTGGGGCGGCTCCTACAATGAGCAGTTCTTC.

V is TRBV27 and J is TRBJ1-4, with D unresolved. The length of the CDR3 is 17 residues. CDR1 and CDR2 from the germline V gene are MNHEY and SMNVEV (reference sequence). Trimming shortened V by 5 bases and J by 0 bases, and 16 bases separated the two germline ends. This chain's CDR3 is CASSPHADSATNEKLFF. The CDR3 nucleotides read TGTGCCAGCAGTCCCCACGCAGATTCAGCAACTAATGAAAAACTGTTTTTT.

For this clone: Distinct nucleotide sequences in the sample also encode this CDR3. The J gene is TRBJ2-1, the V gene TRBV7-3; D gene ambiguous. The CDR3 is 13 amino acids. V was shortened by 2 bases and J by 1 base, with 3 bases between the two germline ends. Germline V CDR1 and CDR2: SGHTA, FQGTGA. CDR3 region: CASSLDSYNEQFF. CDR3 bases: TGTGCCAGCAGCTTAGATTCCTACAATGAGCAGTTCTTC.

The V gene is TRBV4-3, the J gene TRBJ1-2, with 7 bases fitting TRBD1. The ends lost 0 bases at V and 8 bases at J; junction bases unmatched: 9. Germline CDR1 reads LGHNA; CDR2 reads YSLEER. The CDR3 sequence is 15 residues long. CDR3 sequence reads: CASSQEIIRGVGYTF. CDR3 coding DNA: TGCGCCAGCAGCCAAGAAATTATCAGGGGGGTAGGCTACACCTTC.

The rearrangement joins TRBV7-6 to TRBJ1-4; 9 bases fit TRBD1. Germline V CDR1 and CDR2: SGHVS, FNYEAQ. V shed 5 bases, J shed 8 bases, and the junction held 9 bases outside the gene matches. The CDR3 has 15 residues. The CDR3 sequence is CASSTHRGLGEKLFF. The CDR3 DNA sequence: TGTGCCAGCAGCACACACAGGGGGCTAGGAGAAAAACTGTTTTTT.

V gene TRBV6-1 combines with J gene TRBJ1-3, with no clear D. This CDR3 is 14 amino acids long. V gave up 0 bases and J gave up 4 bases, with 7 bases separating them. Germline V gives CDR1 MNHNS, CDR2 SASEGT. CDR3 loop: CASSEALTGNTIYF. As DNA, the CDR3 is TGTGCCAGCAGTGAAGCTTTAACGGGAAACACCATATATTTT.

This clone was picked up one time. The chain has TRBV5-4 and TRBJ2-1; 8 bases are a match to TRBD1. Germline V gene sequence: CDR1 SGHNT, CDR2 YYREEE (reference sequence). V trimming: 4 bases; J trimming: 8 bases; junction bases outside the gene matches: 14. This CDR3 comprises 16 residues. For the CDR3, the DNA is TGTGCCAGCAGCGTAGTAGTAGTCAGGGGGCGCGATGAGCAGTTCTTC. This codes for CASSVVVVRGRDEQFF.

This chain joins TRBV6-4 and TRBJ1-2, with 12 positions matching TRBD1. Losses at the gene ends were 6 bases for V and 6 bases for J; bases not matched to a gene: 5. CDR1 MRHNA and CDR2 SNTAGT come from the germline V gene. This CDR3 spans 14 amino acids. The CDR3 here is CASSRDRGQDGYTF. CDR3 sequence (DNA): TGTGCCAGCAGCCGGGACAGGGGGCAGGATGGCTACACCTTC.

The chain combines TRBV27 with TRBJ1-6; D gene ambiguous. Looked up from germline, CDR1 is MNHEY and CDR2 is SMNVEV (reference sequence). The CDR3 has 15 residues. Trimming cost V 5 bases and J 3 bases, with 11 bases left between them. CDR3 loop: CASSASSSYNSPLHF. CDR3 DNA sequence: TGTGCCAGCAGTGCCTCCAGTAGCTATAATTCACCCCTCCACTTT.